This TCR beta chain was captured in a study of vaccination and CD4 T cells after COVID-19. Treatment specified: approximately 9-day PBMC culture with coronavirus spike peptide pools or control peptides (ViraFEST assay). It was before the COVID-19 pandemic (2011-2018) that the unexposed donor's CD4+ T cells were collected. Expansion of antigen-specific T cells with peptide pools by ViraFEST preceded sequencing of TCRs. The germline gives CDR1 SGHVS, CDR2 FNYEAQ. The CDR3 has 15 residues. Trimming at V came to 4 bases and at J to 7 bases, leaving 9 bases not matched to a gene. This clonotype was seen a few times. The antigen is undetermined. The Oncomine TCR Beta short-read assay sequenced DNA from cultured CD4+ T cells. From cultured CD4+ T cells, genomic DNA was extracted. TCRdb called the PCR reads again in MiXCR, with one record for every CDR3 protein. The table has 7,100 or so distinct CDR3 sequences, about 41% seen once.

V gene TRBV7-6 combines with J gene TRBJ2-2; 7 bases are a match to TRBD1. This TCR came from a human donor in good health. Material: CD4+ T cells from blood, cultured in vitro. CDR3 residues: CASSSLQGKVGELFF. The CDR3, as DNA: TGTGCCAGCAGCTCCTTACAGGGGAAAGTCGGGGAGCTGTTTTTT.